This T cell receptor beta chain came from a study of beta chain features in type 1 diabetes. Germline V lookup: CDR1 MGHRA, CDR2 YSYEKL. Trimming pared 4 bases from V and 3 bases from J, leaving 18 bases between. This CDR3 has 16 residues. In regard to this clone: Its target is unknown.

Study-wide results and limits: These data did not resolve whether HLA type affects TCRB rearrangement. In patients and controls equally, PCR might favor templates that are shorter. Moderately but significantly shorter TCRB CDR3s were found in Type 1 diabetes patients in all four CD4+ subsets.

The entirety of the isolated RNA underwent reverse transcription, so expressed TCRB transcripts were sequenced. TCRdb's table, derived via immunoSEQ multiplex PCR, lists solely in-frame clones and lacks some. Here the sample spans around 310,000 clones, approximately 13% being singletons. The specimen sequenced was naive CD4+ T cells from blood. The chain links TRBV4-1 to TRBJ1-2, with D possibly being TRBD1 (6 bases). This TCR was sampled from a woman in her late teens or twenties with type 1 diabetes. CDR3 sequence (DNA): TGCGCCAGCAGCCCGCCCTACAGGGATCCGTACTATGGCTACACCTTC. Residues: CASSPPYRDPYYGYTF.